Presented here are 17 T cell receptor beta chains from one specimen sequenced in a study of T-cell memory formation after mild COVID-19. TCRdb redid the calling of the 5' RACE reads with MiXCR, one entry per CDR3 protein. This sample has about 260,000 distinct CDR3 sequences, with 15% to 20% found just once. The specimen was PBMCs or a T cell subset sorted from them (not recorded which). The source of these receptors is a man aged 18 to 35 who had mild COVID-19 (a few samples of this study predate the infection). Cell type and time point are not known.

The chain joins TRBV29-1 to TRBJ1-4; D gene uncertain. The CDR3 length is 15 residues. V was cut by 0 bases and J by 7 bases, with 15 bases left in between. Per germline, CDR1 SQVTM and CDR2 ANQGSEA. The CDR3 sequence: CSVEEGRMRGEKLFF. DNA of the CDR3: TGCAGCGTTGAAGAAGGAAGGATGAGAGGTGAAAAACTGTTTTTT.

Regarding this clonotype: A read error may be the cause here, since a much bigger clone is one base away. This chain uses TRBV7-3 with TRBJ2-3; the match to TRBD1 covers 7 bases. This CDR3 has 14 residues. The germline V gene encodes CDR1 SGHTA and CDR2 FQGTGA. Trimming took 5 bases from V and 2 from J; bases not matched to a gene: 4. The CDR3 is CASSIQGITDTQYF. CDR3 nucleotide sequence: TGTGCCAGCAGCATACAGGGGATCACAGATACGCAGTATTTT.

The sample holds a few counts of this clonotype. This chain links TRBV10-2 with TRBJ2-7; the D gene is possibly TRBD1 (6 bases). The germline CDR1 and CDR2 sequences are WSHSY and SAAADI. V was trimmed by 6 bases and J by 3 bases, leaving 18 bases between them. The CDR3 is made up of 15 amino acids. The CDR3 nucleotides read TGCGCCAGCAGACAGGGCCCCCTATCCCTCTACGAGCAGTACTTC. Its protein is CASRQGPLSLYEQYF.

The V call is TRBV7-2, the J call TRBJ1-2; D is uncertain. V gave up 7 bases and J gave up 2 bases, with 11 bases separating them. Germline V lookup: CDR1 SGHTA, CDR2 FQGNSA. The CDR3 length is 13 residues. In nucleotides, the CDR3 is TGTGCCAGCACCCACCCTGGAAACTATGGCTACACCTTC. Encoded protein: CASTHPGNYGYTF.

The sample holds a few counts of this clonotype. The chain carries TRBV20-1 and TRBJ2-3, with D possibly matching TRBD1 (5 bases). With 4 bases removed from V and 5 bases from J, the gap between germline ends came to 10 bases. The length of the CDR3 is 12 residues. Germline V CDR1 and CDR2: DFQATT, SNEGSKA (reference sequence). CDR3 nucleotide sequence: TGCAGTGCTAAATTTAGGGGAGATACGCAGTATTTT. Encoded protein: CSAKFRGDTQYF.

The CDR3 sequence is CASSILTGGSPLTEAFF. CDR3 bases: TGCGCCAGCAGCATTTTGACAGGGGGCTCCCCTTTGACTGAAGCTTTCTTT. This chain uses TRBV5-1 with TRBJ1-1, with TRBD1 identical over 10 bases. Germline values: CDR1 SGHRS, CDR2 YFSETQ. Trimming at V came to 4 bases and at J to 5 bases, leaving 14 bases not matched to a gene. The CDR3 runs to 17 residues. Drawing the rest from reference TRBV5-1 and TRBJ1-1, the complete variable domain is KAGVTQTPRYLIKTRGQQVTLSCSPISGHRSVSWYQQTPGQGLQFLFEYFSETQRNKGNFPGRFSGRQFSNSRSEMNVSTLELGDSALYLCASSILTGGSPLTEAFFGQGTRLTVV.

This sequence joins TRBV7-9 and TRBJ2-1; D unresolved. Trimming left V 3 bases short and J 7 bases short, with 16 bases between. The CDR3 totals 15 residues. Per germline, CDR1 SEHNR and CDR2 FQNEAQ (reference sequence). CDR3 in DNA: TGTGCCAGCAGCTTGGGCCAACCGGCGGCTAATGAGCAGTTCTTC. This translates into CASSLGQPAANEQFF.

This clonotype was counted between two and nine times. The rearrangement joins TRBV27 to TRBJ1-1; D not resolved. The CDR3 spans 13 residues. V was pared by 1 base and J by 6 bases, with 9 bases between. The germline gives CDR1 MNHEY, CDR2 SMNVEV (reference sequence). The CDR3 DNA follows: TGTGCCAGCAGTTTATTAGGTGCCCCTGAAGCTTTCTTT. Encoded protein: CASSLLGAPEAFF.

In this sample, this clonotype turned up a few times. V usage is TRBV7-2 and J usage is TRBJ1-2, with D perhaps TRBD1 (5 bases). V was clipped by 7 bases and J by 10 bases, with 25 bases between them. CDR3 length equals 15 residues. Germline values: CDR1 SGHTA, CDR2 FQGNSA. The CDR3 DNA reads TGTGCCAGCATTATCGATCTCGCCGGGGCAGAAGCCTACACCTTC. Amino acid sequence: CASIIDLAGAEAYTF.

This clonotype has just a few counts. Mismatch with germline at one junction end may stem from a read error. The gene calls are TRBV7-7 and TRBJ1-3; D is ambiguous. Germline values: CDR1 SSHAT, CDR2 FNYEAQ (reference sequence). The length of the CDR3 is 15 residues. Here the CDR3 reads CASSRERAFGNTIYF. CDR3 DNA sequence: TGTGCTAGCAGCCGCGAAAGGGCATTCGGAAACACCATATATTTT. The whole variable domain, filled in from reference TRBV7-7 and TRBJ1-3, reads GAGVSQSPRYKVTKRGQDVTLRCDPISSHATLYWYQQALGQGPEFLTYFNYEAQPDKSGLPSDRFSAERPEGSISTLTIQRTEQRDSAMYRCASSRERAFGNTIYFGEGSWLTVV.

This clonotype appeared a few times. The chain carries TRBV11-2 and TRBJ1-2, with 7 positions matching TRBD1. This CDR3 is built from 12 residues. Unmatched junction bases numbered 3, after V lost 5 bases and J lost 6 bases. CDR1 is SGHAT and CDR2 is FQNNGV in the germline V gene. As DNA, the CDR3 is TGTGCCAGCAGCCGCCAGGGGGATGGCTACACCTTC. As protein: CASSRQGDGYTF. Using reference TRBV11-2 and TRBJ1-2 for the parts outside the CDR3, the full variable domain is EAGVAQSPRYKIIEKRQSVAFWCNPISGHATLYWYQQILGQGPKLLIQFQNNGVVDDSQLPKDRFSAERLKGVDSTLKIQPAKLEDSAVYLCASSRQGDGYTFGSGTRLTVV.

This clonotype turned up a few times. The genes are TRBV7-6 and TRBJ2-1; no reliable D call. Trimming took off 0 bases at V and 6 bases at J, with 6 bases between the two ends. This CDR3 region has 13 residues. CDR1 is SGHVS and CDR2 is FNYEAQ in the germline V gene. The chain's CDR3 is CASSLAGLNEQFF. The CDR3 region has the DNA TGTGCCAGCAGCTTAGCAGGGCTCAATGAGCAGTTCTTC.

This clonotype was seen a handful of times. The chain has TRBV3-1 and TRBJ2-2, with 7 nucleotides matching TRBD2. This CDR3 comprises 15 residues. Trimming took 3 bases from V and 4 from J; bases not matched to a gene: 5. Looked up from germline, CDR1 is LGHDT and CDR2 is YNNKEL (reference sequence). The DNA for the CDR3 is TGTGCCAGCAGCCAGTCGGGGGGTTCCACCGGGGAGCTGTTTTTT. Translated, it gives CASSQSGGSTGELFF. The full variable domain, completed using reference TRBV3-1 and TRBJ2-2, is DTAVSQTPKYLVTQMGNDKSIKCEQNLGHDTMYWYKQDSKKFLKIMFSYNNKELIINETVPNRFSPKSPDKAHLNLHINSLELGDSAVYFCASSQSGGSTGELFFGEGSRLTVL.

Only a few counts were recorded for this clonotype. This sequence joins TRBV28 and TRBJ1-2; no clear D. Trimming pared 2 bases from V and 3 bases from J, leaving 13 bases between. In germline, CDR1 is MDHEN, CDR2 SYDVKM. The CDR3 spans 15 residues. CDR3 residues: CASSLMAAEYYGYTF. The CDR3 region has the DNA TGTGCCAGCAGTTTAATGGCGGCCGAATACTATGGCTACACCTTC.

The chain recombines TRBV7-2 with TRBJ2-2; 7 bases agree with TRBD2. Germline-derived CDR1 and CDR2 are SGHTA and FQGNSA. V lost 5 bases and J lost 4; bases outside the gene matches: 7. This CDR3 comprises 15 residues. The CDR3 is CASSPQGGLTGELFF. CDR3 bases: TGTGCCAGCAGCCCCCAGGGAGGGCTCACCGGGGAGCTGTTTTTT.

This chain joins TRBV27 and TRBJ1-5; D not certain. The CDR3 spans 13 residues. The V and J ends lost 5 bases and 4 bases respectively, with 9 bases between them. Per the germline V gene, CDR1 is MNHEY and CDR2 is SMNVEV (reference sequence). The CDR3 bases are TGTGCCAGCAGTACGTCTCTGAATCAGCCCCAGCATTTT. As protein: CASSTSLNQPQHF.

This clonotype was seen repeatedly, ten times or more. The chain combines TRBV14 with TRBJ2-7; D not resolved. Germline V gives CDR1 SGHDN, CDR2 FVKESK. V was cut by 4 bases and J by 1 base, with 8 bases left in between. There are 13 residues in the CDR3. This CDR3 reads CASSPAVSYEQYF. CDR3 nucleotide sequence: TGTGCCAGCAGCCCGGCGGTGTCCTACGAGCAGTACTTC.